This T cell receptor beta chain appears in the sequencing data of a study of blood T cell repertoires in COVID-19. Study-wide context: Cohort 3 donors were reported recovered after two negative PCRs, clearance, or symptom resolution. The origin of the acute and convalescent COVID-19 samples was the United States, Italy and Spain. PBMCs, B-cell-depleted T cells, or T cells were the source of the cDNA or gDNA that made up the material.

V gave up 8 bases and J gave up 0 bases; unmatched junction bases: 5. The CDR3 is made up of 17 amino acids. From germline, CDR1 is WNHNN and CDR2 SYGVQD (reference sequence). Clones were read by immunoSEQ multiplex PCR, and TCRdb kept only the in-frame ones, dropping some. In the table there are about 210,000 clones, around 87% of which are singletons. Individuals aged 18 to 89 years were recruited from 24 US areas. The specimen sequenced was PBMCs or T cells enriched from blood (not recorded which). This clonotype originated in a young man in a cohort exposed to, infected with or recovered from COVID-19 (not recorded which). The genes are TRBV10-1 and TRBJ2-2, with 14 bases matching TRBD2. The CDR3: CASERLAGGTNTGELFF. CDR3 DNA sequence: TGCGCCAGCGAGAGACTAGCGGGAGGGACGAACACCGGGGAGCTGTTTTTT.